Each of the 6 T cell receptor beta chains below was sequenced from the same sample in a study of T cell repertoires in cytomegalovirus infection. MiXCR, applied by TCRdb to the reads, yields one record per CDR3 protein. The sample has 450,000 to 550,000 distinct CDR3 sequences, about 15% seen once. The sequencing sample was made of CD8+ T cells from PBMCs. These receptors came from a human donor in good health (CMV status not recorded). Some clones in this sample may be carry-over from other donors' samples.

Many counts were recorded for this clonotype. V gene TRBV7-9 combines with J gene TRBJ2-7; the D gene is possibly TRBD2 (6 bases). The CDR3 runs 12 residues. The V gene's germline CDR1 is SEHNR and CDR2 FQNEAQ (reference sequence). With 5 bases removed from V and 2 bases from J, the gap between germline ends came to 7 bases. The CDR3 nucleotides are TGTGCCAGCAGCGGGAGGACCTACGAGCAGTACTTC. Amino acid sequence: CASSGRTYEQYF. Variable domain in full (rest from reference TRBV7-9 and TRBJ2-7): DTGVSQNPRHKITKRGQNVTFRCDPISEHNRLYWYRQTLGQGPEFLTYFQNEAQLEKSRLLSDRFSAERPKGSFSTLEIQRTEQGDSAMYLCASSGRTYEQYFGPGTRLTVT.

This clonotype has only a few counts. The chain links TRBV27 to TRBJ1-6; unclear D gene. Trimming stripped 0 bases from V and 10 bases from J, with 7 bases between. The CDR3 has 13 amino acids. Germline V gene lookup returns CDR1 MNHEY and CDR2 SMNVEV (reference sequence). The CDR3: CASSLSSRSPLHF. In DNA, the CDR3 is TGTGCCAGCAGTTTATCCTCTAGATCACCCCTCCACTTT.

This chain uses TRBV19 with TRBJ2-3, with 8 nucleotides matching TRBD2. Germline V gives CDR1 LNHDA, CDR2 SQIVND (reference sequence). The CDR3 runs to 14 residues. The V and J ends lost 9 bases and 1 base, in that order; junction bases with no gene match: 6. Here the CDR3 reads CASKAGEGTDTQYF. In DNA, the CDR3 is TGTGCCAGCAAAGCGGGAGAGGGCACAGATACGCAGTATTTT.

As for this clonotype: Germline and junction disagree at one end, which may indicate a read error. This rearrangement joins TRBV4-2 to TRBJ2-7, with TRBD2 matching 10 bases. Germline CDR1 reads LGHNA; CDR2 reads YNFKEQ. The CDR3 is 15 residues long. The chain's CDR3 is CASSQISGGGYDQYF. As DNA, the CDR3 is TGTGCCAGCAGCCAGATCAGCGGGGGGGGGTACGATCAGTACTTC.

This clonotype has just a few counts. The rearrangement uses TRBV6-5 and TRBJ1-1; perhaps TRBD1 as D (6 bases). The germline V gene encodes CDR1 MNHEY and CDR2 SVGAGI. Deletions cut 6 bases from V and 3 bases from J, with 8 bases between. The length of the CDR3 is 12 residues. CDR3 sequence reads: CASRRQDTEAFF. The CDR3 DNA sequence: TGTGCCAGCAGGAGACAGGACACTGAAGCTTTCTTT.

This clonotype was observed at least ten times. The chain is built from TRBV24-1 and TRBJ2-1, with no clear D. V was shortened by 3 bases and J by 7 bases, with 9 bases between the two germline ends. Looked up from germline, CDR1 is KGHDR and CDR2 is SFDVKD. The CDR3 extends over 13 amino acids. CDR3 nucleotides: TGTGCCACCAGTGATCGACTGGGGAATGAGCAGTTCTTC. This gives the protein CATSDRLGNEQFF.